This TCR beta chain originates from a study of T cells in Graves' hyperthyroidism and ophthalmopathy. The CDR3 is 15 residues long. Germline CDR1 reads KGHDR; CDR2 reads SFDVKD. The junction had 3 bases not matched to a gene; V was cut back by 4 bases and J by 2 bases. Researchers amplified the TCR beta CDR3 regions from RNA transcripts. In the first-round RT-PCR of the TCR CDR3, the HTBI primer set was used. TCRdb itself ran the multiplex PCR reads through MiXCR, one entry per CDR3 protein. The repertoire holds under 350,000 distinct CDR3 sequences, with roughly 15% as singletons. This clonotype was seen repeatedly, ten times or more. Antigen specificity is unknown. Hyperthyroidism in the patients, aged 18 to 65, was newly diagnosed and under 2 months in duration. PBMCs came from 9 to 10 ml fresh peripheral blood. Study-wide findings and caveats: Most thyroid-expanded clonotypes above 0.001 were also found in blood.

The chain carries TRBV24-1 and TRBJ2-5; TRBD2 agrees at 10 bases. This sequence originates from a woman aged 40-49 years with Graves' hyperthyroidism. The sequencing sample was made of blood. CDR3 in amino acids: CATSDSGLAQETQYF. The CDR3 nucleotides are TGTGCCACCAGTGACTCGGGACTAGCGCAAGAGACCCAGTACTTC.